Below, 22 T cell receptor beta chains from the same sample are listed, as sequenced in a study of blood T cell repertoires in COVID-19. The assay was immunoSEQ multiplex PCR, and TCRdb's table has in-frame clones only and misses some. Found here are 130,000 or so clones, over 80% of them singletons; the top ten hold around 4.2%. Sequenced sample: PBMCs or T cells enriched from blood (not recorded which). The receptors were gathered from a woman younger than 45 who had recovered from COVID-19.

V is TRBV5-4 and J is TRBJ2-7; D is unclear. CDR3 length: 13 amino acids. Germline lookup yields CDR1 SGHNT and CDR2 YYREEE (reference sequence). The germline V and J ends were trimmed by 0 bases and 1 base, with 5 bases remaining between them. The CDR3: CASSLAPSYEQYF. The CDR3 bases are TGTGCCAGCAGCTTGGCCCCATCCTACGAGCAGTACTTC.

The gene calls are TRBV19 and TRBJ2-1; D uncertain. The V gene lost 4 bases and the J gene lost 2 bases, with 12 bases spanning the gap. Germline loops: CDR1 LNHDA, CDR2 SQIVND (reference sequence). The CDR3 has 15 amino acids. CDR3 coding DNA: TGTGCCAGTAGTAACAAGCGTAGCACCTACAATGAGCAGTTCTTC. It is translated as CASSNKRSTYNEQFF.

The chain couples TRBV4-1 to TRBJ2-1; weak D call: TRBD2 (6 bases). This CDR3 contains 16 residues. V lost 0 bases and J lost 2, with 11 bases in between. The V gene's germline CDR1 is MGHRA and CDR2 YSYEKL. DNA for the CDR3: TGCGCCAGCAGCCAAGAACCACTAGCTCCCTACAATGAGCAGTTCTTC. It yields the protein CASSQEPLAPYNEQFF.

CDR3 sequence (DNA): TGTGCCAGCAGGGAGAGCACTGAAGCTTTCTTT. Translating gives CASRESTEAFF. The rearrangement joins TRBV6-5 to TRBJ1-1; D uncertain. The CDR3 is 11 amino acids. V lost 6 bases to trimming and J lost 4 bases, with 6 bases between them. Per germline, CDR1 MNHEY and CDR2 SVGAGI.

The chain recombines TRBV4-1 with TRBJ1-4; D perhaps matches TRBD1 (5 bases). Germline V gene data show CDR1 as MGHRA and CDR2 as YSYEKL. With 3 bases removed from V and 1 base from J, the gap between germline ends came to 9 bases. This CDR3 is built from 15 residues. In DNA, the CDR3 is TGCGCCAGCAGCCAGATCGGGGGAACTAATGAAAAACTGTTTTTT. It yields the protein CASSQIGGTNEKLFF.

This clone was recorded once. The genes are TRBV18 and TRBJ1-1, with D tentatively TRBD1 (6 bases). This CDR3 contains 14 residues. Trimming stripped 1 base from V and 4 bases from J, with 10 bases between. Germline V gene data show CDR1 as KGHSH and CDR2 as LQKENI. CDR3 residues: CASSPHRDFTEAFF. Written as DNA, the CDR3 is TGTGCCAGCTCACCACACAGGGATTTCACTGAAGCTTTCTTT.

The chain carries TRBV7-9 and TRBJ2-2, with D maybe TRBD1 (6 bases). V was clipped by 5 bases and J by 6 bases, with 28 bases between them. CDR1 is SEHNR, CDR2 FQNEAQ, per germline (reference sequence). The CDR3 has 19 residues. This chain's CDR3 is CASSLPRGSGTLRAGELFF. For the CDR3, the DNA is TGTGCCAGCAGCCTACCCAGGGGATCTGGGACACTTAGGGCCGGGGAGCTGTTTTTT. The full variable domain, in which reference TRBV7-9 and TRBJ2-2 provide the parts outside the CDR3, is DTGVSQNPRHKITKRGQNVTFRCDPISEHNRLYWYRQTLGQGPEFLTYFQNEAQLEKSRLLSDRFSAERPKGSFSTLEIQRTEQGDSAMYLCASSLPRGSGTLRAGELFFGEGSRLTVL.

The chain carries TRBV19 and TRBJ1-5, with unresolved D. CDR1 is LNHDA and CDR2 is SQIVND in the germline V gene (reference sequence). The CDR3 consists of 17 residues. Trimming stripped 0 bases from V and 0 bases from J, with 12 bases between. The CDR3 sequence is CASSIDLGLYSNQPQHF. The CDR3 DNA is TGTGCCAGTAGTATAGATCTAGGACTTTATAGCAATCAGCCCCAGCATTTT.

The J gene is TRBJ2-1, the V gene TRBV7-3; D might be TRBD2 (7 bases). CDR3 length: 16 amino acids. Germline loops: CDR1 SGHTA, CDR2 FQGTGA. Trimming removed 5 bases at V and 5 bases at J, with 19 bases between. The CDR3 nucleotides are TGTGCCAGCAGCCTAAGGGTCGGGGGGCCCAACAATGAGCAGTTCTTC. The encoded protein is CASSLRVGGPNNEQFF.

The chain has TRBV5-5 and TRBJ1-5, with D perhaps TRBD1 (6 bases). The CDR3 has 16 residues. CDR1 is SGHKS and CDR2 is YYEKEE in the germline V gene (reference sequence). Trimming removed 0 bases at V and 4 bases at J, with 14 bases between. The CDR3 sequence is CASSLAEGGLNQPQHF. Written as DNA, the CDR3 is TGTGCCAGCAGCTTGGCCGAAGGGGGACTAAATCAGCCCCAGCATTTT.

This chain connects TRBV3-1 (or the pseudogene TRBV3-2) to TRBJ1-5, with TRBD1 matching over 7 bases. The CDR3 contains 17 residues. The germline V gene has CDR1 LGHDT and CDR2 YNNKEL (reference sequence). The V gene end was trimmed by 0 bases and the J gene end by 0 bases; junction bases not matched to a gene: 5. The CDR3 sequence is CASSQEPGQASNQPQHF. DNA of the CDR3: TGTGCCAGCAGCCAAGAGCCAGGACAGGCTAGCAATCAGCCCCAGCATTTT.

The chain is built from TRBV10-1 and TRBJ1-1, with D unresolved. V was clipped by 6 bases and J by 4 bases, with 18 bases between them. CDR1 and CDR2 (germline): WNHNN, SYGVQD (reference sequence). This CDR3 has 15 amino acids. The CDR3 DNA reads as TGCGCCAGCAGGGAGGAGGGAGGAGAGTGCACTGAAGCTTTCTTT. It yields the protein CASREEGGECTEAFF.

This rearrangement joins TRBV2 to TRBJ1-5; 7 nucleotides align to TRBD1. Germline lookup yields CDR1 SNHLY and CDR2 FYNNEI. This CDR3 is built from 14 residues. V dropped 6 bases and J dropped 3; count of bases not matched to a gene: 5. CDR3 bases: TGTGCCAGCAGGAACAGGGGCCTCAATCAGCCCCAGCATTTT. Translation gives CASRNRGLNQPQHF.

The chain is built from TRBV15 and TRBJ2-7; 9 bases agree with TRBD1. CDR1 is LNHNV and CDR2 is YYDKDF in the germline V gene (reference sequence). The CDR3 extends over 18 amino acids. V gave up 3 bases and J gave up 0 bases; unmatched junction bases: 12. CDR3 in amino acids: CATSRTGTGSGVSYEQYF. CDR3 coding DNA: TGTGCCACCAGCAGGACCGGGACAGGGTCTGGAGTCTCCTACGAGCAGTACTTC. Supplemented by reference TRBV15 and TRBJ2-7, the full variable domain reads DAMVIQNPRYQVTQFGKPVTLSCSQTLNHNVMYWYQQKSSQAPKLLFHYYDKDFNNEADTPDNFQSRRPNTSFCFLDIRSPGLGDTAMYLCATSRTGTGSGVSYEQYFGPGTRLTVT.

This clone was found once. V usage is TRBV7-2 and J usage is TRBJ2-5; 7 bases line up with TRBD2. Looked up from germline, CDR1 is SGHTA and CDR2 is FQGNSA. The CDR3 has 14 residues. V lost 3 bases to trimming and J lost 1 base; unmatched junction nucleotides: 2. The CDR3 DNA follows: TGTGCCAGCAGCTTGGGGGGGTCCCAAGAGACCCAGTACTTC. Protein sequence: CASSLGGSQETQYF. The entire variable domain, with the rest obtained from reference TRBV7-2 and TRBJ2-5, is as follows: GAGVSQSPSNKVTEKGKDVELRCDPISGHTALYWYRQSLGQGLEFLIYFQGNSAPDKSGLPSDRFSAERTGGSVSTLTIQRTQQEDSAVYLCASSLGGSQETQYFGPGTRLLVL.

The rearrangement joins TRBV19 to TRBJ1-4; D not resolved. V was trimmed by 5 bases and J by 0 bases, leaving 10 bases between them. The germline CDR1 and CDR2 sequences are LNHDA and SQIVND (reference sequence). The CDR3 totals 15 residues. CDR3: CASSPHITTNEKLFF. The CDR3 nucleotides are TGTGCCAGTAGTCCCCACATCACAACTAATGAAAAACTGTTTTTT.

The sample holds one count of this clone. The chain is built from TRBV19 and TRBJ2-3; 10 bases are a match to TRBD2. Germline V gene sequence: CDR1 LNHDA, CDR2 SQIVND (reference sequence). The CDR3 spans 15 residues. J was trimmed by 7 bases and V by 4 bases; bases with no gene match: 8. The CDR3 region has the DNA TGTGCCAGTAGTAATCTAGCGGGAGTGGGGAATACGCAGTATTTT. This gives the protein CASSNLAGVGNTQYF.

The chain combines TRBV9 with TRBJ2-1; TRBD2 might be the D (6 bases). Germline assignment: CDR1 SGDLS and CDR2 YYNGEE. V lost 4 bases to trimming and J lost 3 bases, with 14 bases between them. The CDR3 is 15 residues long. CDR3 amino acids: CASSPPGLIYNEQFF. CDR3 DNA: TGTGCCAGCAGCCCTCCGGGACTCATCTACAATGAGCAGTTCTTC.

The chain carries TRBV5-1 and TRBJ2-6; D may be TRBD2 (6 bases). CDR1 and CDR2 (germline): SGHRS, YFSETQ. V was cut by 3 bases and J by 4 bases, with 17 bases left in between. This CDR3 has 17 residues. The CDR3 spells CASSSGTELWGANVLTF. CDR3 in DNA: TGCGCCAGCAGCTCGGGGACTGAACTCTGGGGGGCCAACGTCCTGACTTTC.

The V gene is TRBV11-2, the J gene TRBJ2-2; maybe TRBD2 (7 bases). Germline V gene data show CDR1 as SGHAT and CDR2 as FQNNGV. Trimming cost V 6 bases and J 1 base, with 12 bases left between them. The CDR3 contains 15 residues. CDR3 amino acids: CASRGAGQNTGELFF. The CDR3 DNA reads as TGTGCCAGCAGGGGAGCGGGACAGAACACCGGGGAGCTGTTTTTT.

The chain links TRBV28 to TRBJ2-1, with D possibly matching TRBD2 (6 bases). V was pared by 5 bases and J by 5 bases, with 25 bases between. This CDR3 is built from 18 residues. Germline V gene lookup returns CDR1 MDHEN and CDR2 SYDVKM. The CDR3: CASSPGLRFLSVDNEQFF. CDR3 DNA: TGTGCCAGCAGTCCGGGACTTAGGTTTCTATCGGTCGACAATGAGCAGTTCTTC. Complete variable domain (other parts from reference TRBV28 and TRBJ2-1): DVKVTQSSRYLVKRTGEKVFLECVQDMDHENMFWYRQDPGLGLRLIYFSYDVKMKEKGDIPEGYSVSREKKERFSLILESASTNQTSMYLCASSPGLRFLSVDNEQFFGPGTRLTVL.

This chain connects TRBV3-1 (or the pseudogene TRBV3-2) to TRBJ2-1, with a weak D call TRBD2 (6 bases). CDR3 size: 18 residues. Germline V gives CDR1 LGHDT, CDR2 YNNKEL (reference sequence). The V end lost 5 bases, the J end lost 0 bases, and 20 bases lay between the germline ends. The CDR3 is CASSAMMEPTSSYNEQFF. The CDR3, as DNA: TGTGCCAGCAGCGCAATGATGGAACCGACTAGCTCCTACAATGAGCAGTTCTTC.